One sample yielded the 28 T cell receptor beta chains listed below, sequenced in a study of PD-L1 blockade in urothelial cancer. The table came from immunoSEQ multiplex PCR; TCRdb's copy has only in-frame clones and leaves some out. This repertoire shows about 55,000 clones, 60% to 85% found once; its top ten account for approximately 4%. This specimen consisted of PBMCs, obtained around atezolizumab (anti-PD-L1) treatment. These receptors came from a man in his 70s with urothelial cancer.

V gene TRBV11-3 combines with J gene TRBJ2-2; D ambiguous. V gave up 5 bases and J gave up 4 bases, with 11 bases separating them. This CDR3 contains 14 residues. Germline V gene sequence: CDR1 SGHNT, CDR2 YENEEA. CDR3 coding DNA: TGTGCCAGCAGCAACCTTGGCCCCACCGGGGAGCTGTTTTTT. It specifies CASSNLGPTGELFF.

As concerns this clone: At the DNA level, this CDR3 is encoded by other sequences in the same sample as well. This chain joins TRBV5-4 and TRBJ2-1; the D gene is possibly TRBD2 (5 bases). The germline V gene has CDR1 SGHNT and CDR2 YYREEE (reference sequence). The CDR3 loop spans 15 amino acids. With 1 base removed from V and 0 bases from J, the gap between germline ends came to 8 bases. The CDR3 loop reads CASSLSGSSYNEQFF. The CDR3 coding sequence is TGTGCCAGCAGCTTGTCGGGGAGCTCCTACAATGAGCAGTTCTTC.

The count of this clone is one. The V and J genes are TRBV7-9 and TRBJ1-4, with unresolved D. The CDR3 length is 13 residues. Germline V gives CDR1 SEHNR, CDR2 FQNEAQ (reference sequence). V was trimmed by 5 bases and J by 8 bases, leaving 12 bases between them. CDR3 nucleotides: TGTGCCAGCAGCGATCCGGGGAGAGAAAAACTGTTTTTT. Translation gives CASSDPGREKLFF.

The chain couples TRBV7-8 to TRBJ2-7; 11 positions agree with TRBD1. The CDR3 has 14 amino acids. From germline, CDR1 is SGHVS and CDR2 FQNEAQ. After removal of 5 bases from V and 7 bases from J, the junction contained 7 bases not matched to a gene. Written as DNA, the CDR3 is TGTGCCAGCAGCCATTACCGGGACAGGGGGGAGCAGTACTTC. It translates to CASSHYRDRGEQYF.

The CDR3 spells CASSQEIGQGSYEQYF. CDR3 nucleotide sequence: TGCGCCAGCAGCCAAGAGATTGGTCAGGGCTCCTACGAGCAGTACTTC. The rearrangement uses TRBV4-1 and TRBJ2-7, with D possibly being TRBD1 (5 bases). V was trimmed by 0 bases and J by 0 bases, leaving 12 bases between them. The germline V gene encodes CDR1 MGHRA and CDR2 YSYEKL. The CDR3 is 16 amino acids.

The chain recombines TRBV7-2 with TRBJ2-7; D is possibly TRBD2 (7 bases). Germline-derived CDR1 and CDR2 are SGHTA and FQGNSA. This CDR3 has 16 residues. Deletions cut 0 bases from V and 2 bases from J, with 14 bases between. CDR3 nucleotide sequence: TGTGCCAGCAGCTTAGCTGCGCGGGGGCCTACCTACGAGCAGTACTTC. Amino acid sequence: CASSLAARGPTYEQYF.

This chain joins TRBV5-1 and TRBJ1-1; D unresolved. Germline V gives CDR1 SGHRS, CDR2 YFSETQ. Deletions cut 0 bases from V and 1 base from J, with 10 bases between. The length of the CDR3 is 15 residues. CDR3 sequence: CASSLAGAGNTEAFF. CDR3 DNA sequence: TGCGCCAGCAGCTTGGCCGGTGCGGGGAACACTGAAGCTTTCTTT.

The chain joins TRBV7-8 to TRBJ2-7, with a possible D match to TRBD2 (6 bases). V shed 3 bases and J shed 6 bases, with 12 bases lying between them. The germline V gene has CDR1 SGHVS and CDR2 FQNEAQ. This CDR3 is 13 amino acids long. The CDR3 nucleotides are TGTGCCAGCAGCTTCGGGGGAGTGGGCGAGCAGTACTTC. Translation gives CASSFGGVGEQYF.

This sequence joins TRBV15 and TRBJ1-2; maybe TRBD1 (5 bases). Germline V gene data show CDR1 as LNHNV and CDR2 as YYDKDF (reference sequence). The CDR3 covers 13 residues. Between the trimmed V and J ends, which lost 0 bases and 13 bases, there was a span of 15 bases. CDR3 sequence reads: CATSRDWGTPGTF. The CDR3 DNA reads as TGTGCCACCAGCAGAGATTGGGGCACCCCGGGCACCTTC.

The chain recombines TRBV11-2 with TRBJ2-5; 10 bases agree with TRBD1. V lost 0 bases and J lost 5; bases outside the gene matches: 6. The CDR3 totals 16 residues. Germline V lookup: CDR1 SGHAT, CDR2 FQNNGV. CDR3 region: CASSLDRGTGAETQYF. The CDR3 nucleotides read TGTGCCAGCAGCTTAGATCGAGGGACAGGGGCCGAGACCCAGTACTTC.

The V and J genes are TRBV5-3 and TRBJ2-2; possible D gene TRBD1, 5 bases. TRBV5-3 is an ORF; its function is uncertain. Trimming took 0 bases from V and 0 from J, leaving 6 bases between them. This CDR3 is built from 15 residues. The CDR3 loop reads CARSLDRSNTGELFF. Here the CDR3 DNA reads TGTGCCAGAAGCTTGGACAGGTCGAACACCGGGGAGCTGTTTTTT.

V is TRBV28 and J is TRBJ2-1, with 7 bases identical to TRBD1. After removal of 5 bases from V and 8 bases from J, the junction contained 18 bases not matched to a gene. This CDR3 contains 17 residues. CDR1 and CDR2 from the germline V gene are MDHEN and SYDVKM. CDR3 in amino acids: CASSQIRTGQRMDEQFF. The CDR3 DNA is TGTGCCAGCAGTCAAATCCGGACAGGTCAGAGGATGGATGAGCAGTTCTTC.

CDR3 in DNA: TGTGCCAGCGGGGGACAGGGCAGCAATCAGCCCCAGCATTTT. As protein: CASGGQGSNQPQHF. The rearrangement links TRBV2 to TRBJ1-5; 9 bases are a match to TRBD1. Germline CDR1 SNHLY, CDR2 FYNNEI. There are 14 residues in the CDR3. Unmatched junction bases numbered 3, after V lost 8 bases and J lost 1 base.

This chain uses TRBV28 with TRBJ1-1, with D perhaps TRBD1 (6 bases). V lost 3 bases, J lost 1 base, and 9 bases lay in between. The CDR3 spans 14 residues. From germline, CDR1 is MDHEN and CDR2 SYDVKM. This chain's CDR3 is CASSFWGPNTEAFF. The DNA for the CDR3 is TGTGCCAGCAGTTTCTGGGGGCCGAACACTGAAGCTTTCTTT. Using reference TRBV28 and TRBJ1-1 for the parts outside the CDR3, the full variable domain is DVKVTQSSRYLVKRTGEKVFLECVQDMDHENMFWYRQDPGLGLRLIYFSYDVKMKEKGDIPEGYSVSREKKERFSLILESASTNQTSMYLCASSFWGPNTEAFFGQGTRLTVV.

The CDR3 loop is CASSSPDRYQETQYF. The CDR3 DNA reads as TGTGCCAGCAGCTCCCCTGACAGATACCAAGAGACCCAGTACTTC. This sequence joins TRBV7-2 and TRBJ2-5, with a possible D match to TRBD1 (5 bases). Germline-derived CDR1 and CDR2 are SGHTA and FQGNSA. The CDR3 is 15 residues long. V was cut by 4 bases and J by 0 bases, with 12 bases left in between.

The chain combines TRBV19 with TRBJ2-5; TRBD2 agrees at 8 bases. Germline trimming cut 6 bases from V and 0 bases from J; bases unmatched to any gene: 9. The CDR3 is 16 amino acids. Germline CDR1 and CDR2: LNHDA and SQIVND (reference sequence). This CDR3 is CASSSGPGGYQETQYF. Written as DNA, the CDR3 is TGTGCCAGTAGCTCTGGACCGGGAGGGTACCAAGAGACCCAGTACTTC. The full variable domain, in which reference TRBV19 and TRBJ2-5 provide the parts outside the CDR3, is DGGITQSPKYLFRKEGQNVTLSCEQNLNHDAMYWYRQDPGQGLRLIYYSQIVNDFQKGDIAEGYSVSREKKESFPLTVTSAQKNPTAFYLCASSSGPGGYQETQYFGPGTRLLVL.

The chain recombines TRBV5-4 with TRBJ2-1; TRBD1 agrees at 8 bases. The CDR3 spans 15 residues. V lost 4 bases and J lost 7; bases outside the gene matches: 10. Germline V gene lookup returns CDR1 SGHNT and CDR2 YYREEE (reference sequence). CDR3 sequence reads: CASSQGQAVLNEQFF. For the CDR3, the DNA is TGTGCCAGCAGCCAGGGACAGGCCGTTTTGAATGAGCAGTTCTTC.

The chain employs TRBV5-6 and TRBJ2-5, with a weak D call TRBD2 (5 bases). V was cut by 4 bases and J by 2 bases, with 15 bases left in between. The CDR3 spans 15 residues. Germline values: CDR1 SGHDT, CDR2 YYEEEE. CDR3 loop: CASSKIGGLQETQYF. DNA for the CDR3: TGTGCCAGCAGCAAAATCGGTGGACTGCAAGAGACCCAGTACTTC.

CDR3 DNA sequence: TGTGCCAGCAGCTGGGACAGAGGTCAGCCCCAGCATTTT. Amino acid sequence: CASSWDRGQPQHF. The chain links TRBV7-2 to TRBJ1-5, with 7 bases lining up with TRBD1. CDR1 is SGHTA and CDR2 is FQGNSA in the germline V gene. V lost 4 bases and J lost 6; bases outside the gene matches: 3. This CDR3 is 13 amino acids long. The full variable domain, its missing parts supplied by reference TRBV7-2 and TRBJ1-5, is GAGVSQSPSNKVTEKGKDVELRCDPISGHTALYWYRQSLGQGLEFLIYFQGNSAPDKSGLPSDRFSAERTGGSVSTLTIQRTQQEDSAVYLCASSWDRGQPQHFGDGTRLSIL.

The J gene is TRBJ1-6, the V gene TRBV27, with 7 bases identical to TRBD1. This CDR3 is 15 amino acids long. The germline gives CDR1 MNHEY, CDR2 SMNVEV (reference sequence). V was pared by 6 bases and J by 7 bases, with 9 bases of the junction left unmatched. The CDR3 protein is CASRIRQGLNSPLHF. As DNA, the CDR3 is TGTGCCAGCAGAATCAGACAGGGCCTGAATTCACCCCTCCACTTT.

In DNA form, the CDR3 reads TGTGCCAGCAGCTTGTTGACAGGGGGTGAAAAACTGTTTTTT. It yields the protein CASSLLTGGEKLFF. This chain joins TRBV5-5 and TRBJ1-4, with 9 positions matching TRBD1. CDR3 length: 14 amino acids. V shed 1 base and J 7 bases; nucleotides not matched to a gene: 2. Germline CDR1 is SGHKS and CDR2 is YYEKEE (reference sequence). The whole variable domain, filled in from reference TRBV5-5 and TRBJ1-4, reads DAGVTQSPTHLIKTRGQQVTLRCSPISGHKSVSWYQQVLGQGPQFIFQYYEKEERGRGNFPDRFSARQFPNYSSELNVNALLLGDSALYLCASSLLTGGEKLFFGSGTQLSVL.

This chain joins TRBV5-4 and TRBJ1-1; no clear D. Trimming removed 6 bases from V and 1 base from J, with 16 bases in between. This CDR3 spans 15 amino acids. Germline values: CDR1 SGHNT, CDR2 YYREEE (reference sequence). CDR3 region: CASTRGLDKNTEAFF. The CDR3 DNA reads TGTGCCAGCACCCGAGGGCTGGATAAGAACACTGAAGCTTTCTTT.

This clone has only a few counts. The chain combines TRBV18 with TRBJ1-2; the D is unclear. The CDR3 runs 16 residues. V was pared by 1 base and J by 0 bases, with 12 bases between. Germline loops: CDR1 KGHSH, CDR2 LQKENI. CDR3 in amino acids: CASSPLSERANYGYTF. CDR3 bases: TGTGCCAGCTCACCACTTAGTGAGAGAGCTAACTATGGCTACACCTTC.

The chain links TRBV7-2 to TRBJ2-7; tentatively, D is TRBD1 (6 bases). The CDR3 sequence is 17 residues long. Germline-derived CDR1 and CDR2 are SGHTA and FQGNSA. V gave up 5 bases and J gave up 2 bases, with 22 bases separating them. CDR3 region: CASSPRPFGTRTYEQYF. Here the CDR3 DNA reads TGTGCCAGCAGCCCACGGCCCTTTGGGACACGCACCTACGAGCAGTACTTC. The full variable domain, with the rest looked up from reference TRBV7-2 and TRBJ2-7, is GAGVSQSPSNKVTEKGKDVELRCDPISGHTALYWYRQSLGQGLEFLIYFQGNSAPDKSGLPSDRFSAERTGGSVSTLTIQRTQQEDSAVYLCASSPRPFGTRTYEQYFGPGTRLTVT.

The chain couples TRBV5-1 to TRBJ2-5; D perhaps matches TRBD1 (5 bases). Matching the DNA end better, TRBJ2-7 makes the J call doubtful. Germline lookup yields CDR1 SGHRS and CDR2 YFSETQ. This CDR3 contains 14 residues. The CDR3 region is CASSLGDTVYEQYF. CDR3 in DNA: TGCGCCAGCAGCTTAGGGGATACGGTCTACGAGCAGTACTTC.

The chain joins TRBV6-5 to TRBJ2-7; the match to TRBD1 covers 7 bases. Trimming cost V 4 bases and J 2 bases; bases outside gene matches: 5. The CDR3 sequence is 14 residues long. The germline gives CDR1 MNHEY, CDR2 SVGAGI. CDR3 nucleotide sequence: TGTGCCAGCAGTTCCGCCGGGACAGCCTACGAGCAGTACTTC. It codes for CASSSAGTAYEQYF.

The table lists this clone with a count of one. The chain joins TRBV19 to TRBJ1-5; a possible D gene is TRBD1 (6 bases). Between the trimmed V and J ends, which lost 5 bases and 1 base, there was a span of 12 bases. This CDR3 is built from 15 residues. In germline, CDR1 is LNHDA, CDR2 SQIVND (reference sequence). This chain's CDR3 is CASSRAGQSNQPQHF. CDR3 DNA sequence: TGTGCCAGTAGTCGTGCCGGACAGAGCAATCAGCCCCAGCATTTT.

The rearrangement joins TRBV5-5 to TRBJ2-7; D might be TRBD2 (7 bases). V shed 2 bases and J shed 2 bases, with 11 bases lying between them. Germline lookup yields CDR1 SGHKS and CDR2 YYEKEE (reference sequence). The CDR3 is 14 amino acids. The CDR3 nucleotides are TGTGCCAGCAGCTTCGGGGGGCGACCCTACGAGCAGTACTTC. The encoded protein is CASSFGGRPYEQYF.